Listed below are T cell receptor beta chains from one sample, sequenced in a study of T cell responses to AZD1222 COVID-19 vaccine. Assay: immunoSEQ multiplex PCR; the TCRdb copy retains only in-frame clones and omits some. The repertoire includes more than 95,000 clones, approximately 90% of them detected once, and roughly 4.5% sits in the top ten. The source was peripheral blood, collected on day 0 of AZD1222 vaccination. The receptor set was obtained from an adult in good health. Each CDR3 is given with its conserved first and last residue. Only some rows state a clone size, as once, few, many or a class for expanded clones.

V	size	J	length	CDR3
TRBV25-1	-	TRBJ1-3	15	CASSESRYSGNTIYF
TRBV7-2	-	TRBJ2-7	13	CASSFGTAYEQYF
TRBV3-1/TRBV3-2	-	TRBJ2-2	14	CASSHTSGTGELFF
TRBV29-1	-	TRBJ1-1	10	CSGGDGEAFF
TRBV13	once	TRBJ1-4	14	CASSPRGGGEKLFF
TRBV7-6	-	TRBJ2-1	15	CASSLSGQGYNEQFF
TRBV23-1	-	TRBJ2-7	17	CASSHLTRGTGSYEQYF
TRBV24-1	-	TRBJ2-1	16	CATSDYGTGDYNEQFF
TRBV7-7	-	TRBJ2-3	17	CASSPGVGQGLTDTQYF
TRBV7-7	few	TRBJ2-2	12	CASSPEVGELFF
TRBV7-8	-	TRBJ1-5	15	CASSLVRDSNQPQHF
TRBV24-1	-	TRBJ2-2	15	CATSDSGDNTGELFF
TRBV10-3	-	TRBJ2-5	15	CAISTVAGGQETQYF
TRBV7-9	-	TRBJ1-1	15	CASSLGKRDRTEAFF
TRBV5-6	-	TRBJ1-1	15	CASSLLGQGYTEAFF
TRBV19	once	TRBJ2-1	14	CASSRGQGWNEQFF
TRBV7-9	-	TRBJ1-3	14	CASSVQGPGNTIYF
TRBV7-2	once	TRBJ1-1	14	CASSLQGGSTEAFF
TRBV5-1	-	TRBJ1-1	14	CASSLSVGIPEAFF
TRBV7-6	-	TRBJ2-7	16	CASSQALQGQSYEQYF
TRBV7-2	-	TRBJ1-6	14	CASSSNQGGSPLHF
TRBV27	-	TRBJ1-3	16	CASSPYAGVAGNTIYF
TRBV10-3	-	TRBJ1-5	12	CAIRVQNQPQHF
TRBV5-1	few	TRBJ2-3	13	CASSLVPTDTQYF
TRBV28	-	TRBJ1-1	14	CASSPGDMNTEAFF
TRBV24-1	-	TRBJ2-1	16	CATSDLQGGTYNEQFF
TRBV5-8	-	TRBJ2-7	15	CASSLASGRAYEQYF
TRBV4-2	-	TRBJ1-6	14	CASSQEGWASPLHF
TRBV19	-	TRBJ2-1	14	CASSMGSLYNEQFF
TRBV23-1	few	TRBJ2-2	19	CASSQPHGGGGRVTGELFF
TRBV12-3/TRBV12-4	-	TRBJ2-7	12	CASSSQGYEQYF
TRBV9	-	TRBJ1-3	15	CASSVRDFSGNTIYF
TRBV11-2	-	TRBJ1-2	16	CASSETPTGGGYGYTF
TRBV5-4	once	TRBJ2-2	16	CASSLGGDRTAGELFF
TRBV29-1	-	TRBJ2-1	14	CSGAAGGVYNEQFF
TRBV7-9	-	TRBJ1-2	15	CASSSWQGADYGYTF
TRBV11-1	once	TRBJ2-2	14	CASSLTVNTGELFF
TRBV6-6	-	TRBJ2-7	15	CASTPIRQGASEQYF
TRBV30	once	TRBJ2-7	11	CAWSPLYEQYF
TRBV25-1	-	TRBJ2-1	15	CASSSLGTPYNEQFF
TRBV7-3	-	TRBJ1-1	15	CASSLGEWGNTEAFF
TRBV6-2/TRBV6-3	-	TRBJ1-2	14	CASTPRRGNYGYTF
TRBV28	-	TRBJ1-2	13	CASIRDLNYGYTF
TRBV4-3	-	TRBJ1-2	15	CASSQDADRSYGYTF
TRBV25-1	-	TRBJ1-6	15	CASSEDDSYNSPLHF
TRBV5-1	few	TRBJ1-2	15	CASSLEPGSTYGYTF
TRBV5-1	-	TRBJ2-7	12	CASSWDRYEQYF
TRBV6-2/TRBV6-3	few	TRBJ2-5	18	CASSYSKGRGGIQETQYF
TRBV7-9	-	TRBJ2-7	11	CASSRTYEQYF
TRBV5-1	-	TRBJ1-6	15	CASSSRTEYNSPLHF
TRBV6-2/TRBV6-3	-	TRBJ1-5	18	CASSYSGTGVVISQPQHF
TRBV25-1	few	TRBJ1-1	14	CASSEGGWPTEAFF
TRBV28	once	TRBJ2-7	15	CASSPTSGRAYEQYF
TRBV7-9	-	TRBJ2-7	13	CASSLPSAHEQYF